These 9 T cell receptor beta chains were sequenced from one sample in a study of follicular helper T cells after annual influenza vaccination. The repertoire was sequenced with immunoSEQ multiplex PCR; TCRdb's copy has only in-frame clones and lacks some. The data show approximately 30,000 clones, roughly 80% seen once. The time point here: 2014-2015 season, pre-vaccination. The material was CXCR5+ CD38- circulating T follicular helper cells from blood, obtained on the day of influenza vaccination. Subset here: circulating Tfh, non-naive CD4+CXCR5+PD-1+ (ICOS+CD38+ or ICOS-CD38-). The receptors come from an adult who received the influenza vaccine.

This clone showed up just once. The J gene is TRBJ2-1, the V gene TRBV4-1, with 13 bases fitting TRBD2. V was clipped by 6 bases and J by 6 bases; unmatched bases: 5. The V gene's germline CDR1 is MGHRA and CDR2 YSYEKL. The CDR3 length is 15 residues. CDR3 protein: CASRSGTSGTNEQFF. The CDR3 nucleotides read TGCGCCAGCAGGTCCGGGACTAGCGGGACCAATGAGCAGTTCTTC.

The CDR3 DNA reads as TGCGCCAGCAGCCAAGATTCCGGGACTAGCCGCAATGAGCAGTTCTTC. It codes for CASSQDSGTSRNEQFF. The chain links TRBV4-1 to TRBJ2-1; 9 nucleotides line up with TRBD2. The germline gives CDR1 MGHRA, CDR2 YSYEKL. V was pared by 0 bases and J by 6 bases, with 6 bases of the junction left unmatched. CDR3 length: 16 residues.

The chain recombines TRBV5-4 with TRBJ2-3, with 9 positions matching TRBD2. The germline CDR1 and CDR2 sequences are SGHNT and YYREEE (reference sequence). Germline trimming cut 0 bases from V and 6 bases from J; bases unmatched to any gene: 5. The CDR3 has 15 amino acids. The CDR3 sequence is CASSLVSGRGDTQYF. CDR3 nucleotide sequence: TGTGCCAGCAGCTTGGTTAGCGGGAGAGGGGATACGCAGTATTTT.

The rearrangement joins TRBV2 to TRBJ2-5; D possibly corresponds to TRBD1 (6 bases). Per germline, CDR1 SNHLY and CDR2 FYNNEI. This CDR3 comprises 13 residues. V lost 4 bases and J lost 5, with 11 bases in between. The CDR3: CASSGQALETQYF. CDR3 in DNA: TGTGCCAGCAGTGGACAGGCCCTGGAGACCCAGTACTTC. The variable domain in full, completed from reference TRBV2 and TRBJ2-5, reads EPEVTQTPSHQVTQMGQEVILRCVPISNHLYFYWYRQILGQKVEFLVSFYNNEISEKSEIFDDQFSVERPDGSNFTLKIRSTKLEDSAMYFCASSGQALETQYFGPGTRLLVL.

J is TRBJ2-7 and V is TRBV7-2, with 9 bases lining up with TRBD2. The CDR3 is 14 residues long. Losses at the gene ends were 5 bases for V and 2 bases for J; bases not matched to a gene: 4. Per the germline V gene, CDR1 is SGHTA and CDR2 is FQGNSA. CDR3 in DNA: TGTGCCAGCAGCGGGGCGGGAGGGCCCTACGAGCAGTACTTC. This encodes CASSGAGGPYEQYF.

This sequence joins TRBV11-1 and TRBJ2-3; D might be TRBD2 (5 bases). Germline V lookup: CDR1 SGHAT, CDR2 FQDESV (reference sequence). Trimming stripped 4 bases from V and 1 base from J, with 12 bases between. This CDR3 spans 15 amino acids. Here the CDR3 DNA reads TGTGCCAGCAGCTCCGACGGGCGGGGCACAGATACGCAGTATTTT. Amino acid sequence: CASSSDGRGTDTQYF.

This clone was recorded only once. The chain is built from TRBV14 and TRBJ2-4; the match to TRBD2 covers 14 bases. Germline loops: CDR1 SGHDN, CDR2 FVKESK. The CDR3 consists of 15 residues. V lost 6 bases, J lost 7 bases, and 5 bases stayed unmatched. In DNA form, the CDR3 reads TGTGCCAGCAGTGGGGGACTAGCGGGAGTTAACATTCAGTACTTC. Its translation is CASSGGLAGVNIQYF.

This clone appeared a single time. V and J are TRBV18 and TRBJ2-4; the match to TRBD1 covers 9 bases. After removal of 5 bases from V and 2 bases from J, the junction contained 7 bases not matched to a gene. Germline CDR1 and CDR2: KGHSH and LQKENI. This CDR3 comprises 16 residues. The CDR3 loop is CASSSGTGRTKNIQYF. CDR3 coding DNA: TGTGCCAGCTCATCCGGGACAGGGCGAACCAAAAACATTCAGTACTTC.

As DNA, the CDR3 is TGTGCCAGCAGTCCTCCGGGACTAGCGATCGAGCAGTACTTC. Translated, it gives CASSPPGLAIEQYF. This rearrangement joins TRBV2 to TRBJ2-7; TRBD2 aligns across 10 bases. The CDR3 is 14 residues long. V was pared by 5 bases and J by 6 bases, with 7 bases of the junction left unmatched. Germline CDR1 reads SNHLY; CDR2 reads FYNNEI.